The present TCR beta chain was sequenced within a study of cytomegalovirus exposure and HLA in healthy donors. About the study: An analysis done earlier identified fewer than 140 million unique TCR beta sequences from approximately 170 million T cells.

With 60 Vbeta and 13 Jbeta primers, the PCR was carried out. This table comes from immunoSEQ multiplex PCR, and its TCRdb copy is limited to in-frame clones, with some not included. This repertoire comprises about 58,000 clones; its ten largest clones make up around 2.1%. At sampling all donors were nominally healthy, likely with unrecorded immune exposures. This sequence originates from a woman under 30 in good health and CMV-seronegative. Sequenced sample: PBMCs.

CDR3 amino acids: CASSPTGNTEAFF. The CDR3 DNA is TGCGCCAGCAGCCCTACAGGCAACACTGAAGCTTTCTTT. V usage is TRBV5-1 and J usage is TRBJ1-1; a weak D match, TRBD1 (5 bases). This CDR3 has 13 residues. Germline CDR1 and CDR2: SGHRS and YFSETQ. V gave up 4 bases and J gave up 2 bases, with 9 bases separating them.